This T cell receptor (beta chain) was sequenced during a study of CXCR3-negative and CXCR3-positive naive CD8 T cells. Study-level findings and limits: Cryopreserved PBMCs had partly decreased CXCR3 expression; fresh PBMCs were used in most assays. Diversity ran similarly high across both naive subsets but far lower in memory CD8+ cells.

Each CD8+ T cell subset was sorted in triplicate, around 300,000 cells each. Definition of naive CD8+ T cells rested on a CD45RO-CCR7+CD27+CD95- profile. As to this clonotype: Its antigen is as yet unknown.

This CDR3 has 15 residues. Germline V gene lookup returns CDR1 LGHNA and CDR2 YNFKEQ. Via 5' RACE with UMI labels, TRB cDNA libraries were prepared. TCRdb reanalyzed the 5' RACE reads, giving one entry per CDR3 protein sequence and no DNA. Its listing shows 75,000 to 100,000 distinct CDR3 sequences. The TCR originated in a human donor in good health. Some clones in this sample may be carry-over from other donors' samples. This chain links TRBV4-2 with TRBJ2-7; there is no DNA to check the TCRdb D call of TRBD2. Sequencing input: naive CXCR3- CD8+ T cells from blood. Subset indicated: CD45RO-CCR7+CD27+CD95- naive CD8+ T cells lacking CXCR3 (TNR3-). CDR3 sequence reads: CASLKHPSSGYEQYF.